These 28 T cell receptor beta chains were all obtained from the same sample, sequenced in a study of beta chain features in type 1 diabetes. These receptors have no identified antigens. Notes on the study in general: There was a moderate but significant shortening of TCRB CDR3s in all four CD4+ subsets of Type 1 diabetes patients.

The whole isolated RNA underwent reverse transcription, so sequencing captured expressed TCRB transcripts. Profiling relied on immunoSEQ multiplex PCR, and the TCRdb table lists in-frame clones only, not all of them. The sample consists of 160,000 or so clones, 50% to 70% of them appearing once. Sequencing input: naive CD4+ T cells from blood. These receptors all come from a man aged 25-45 years with type 1 diabetes.

This clone was observed a handful of times. The rearrangement joins TRBV7-9 to TRBJ1-2; D gene unclear. V dropped 7 bases and J dropped 4 bases, with 16 bases sitting between them. Germline V gives CDR1 SEHNR, CDR2 FQNEAQ (reference sequence). This CDR3 region has 14 residues. Here the CDR3 reads CASTVMSGIYGYTF. CDR3 DNA sequence: TGTGCCAGCACCGTTATGTCGGGAATCTATGGCTACACCTTC.

The chain employs TRBV30 and TRBJ1-1, with 10 nucleotides matching TRBD1. Trimming took 8 bases from V and 3 from J; bases not matched to a gene: 3. Germline values: CDR1 GTSNPN, CDR2 SVGIG (reference sequence). This CDR3 has 12 residues. Written as DNA, the CDR3 is TGTGCCGGAGGGACAGGGGACACTGAAGCTTTCTTT. Translated: CAGGTGDTEAFF.

A single count supports this clone. The J gene is TRBJ2-7, the V gene TRBV7-6; 7 bases map to TRBD1. This CDR3 spans 15 amino acids. Trimming cost V 5 bases and J 6 bases; bases outside gene matches: 13. The V gene's germline CDR1 is SGHVS and CDR2 FNYEAQ. As DNA, the CDR3 is TGTGCCAGCAGCGCGTCACGGACAGGTTTAAGCGAGCAGTACTTC. Protein: CASSASRTGLSEQYF.

The chain combines TRBV11-2 with TRBJ2-1, with TRBD2 as a possible D gene (6 bases). The CDR3 is made up of 13 amino acids. Germline lookup yields CDR1 SGHAT and CDR2 FQNNGV. Trimming removed 2 bases at V and 7 bases at J, with 9 bases between. CDR3 sequence (DNA): TGTGCCAGCAGCTTAAGGCGGGGAAATGAGCAGTTCTTC. Encoded protein: CASSLRRGNEQFF.

This clone was detected a few times. The chain recombines TRBV7-2 with TRBJ2-5, with D perhaps TRBD1 or TRBD2 (5 bases each). The V and J ends lost 7 bases and 4 bases respectively, with 16 bases between them. This CDR3 is 14 amino acids long. Per the germline V gene, CDR1 is SGHTA and CDR2 is FQGNSA. The CDR3 DNA reads as TGTGCCAGCACCACGGGACCAATCGGAGAGACCCAGTACTTC. Its protein product is CASTTGPIGETQYF.

This clone was seen a handful of times. This chain joins TRBV9 and TRBJ1-2; D may be TRBD1 (6 bases). From germline, CDR1 is SGDLS and CDR2 YYNGEE. V was trimmed by 2 bases and J by 7 bases, leaving 9 bases between them. This CDR3 contains 12 residues. The CDR3 coding sequence is TGTGCCAGCAGCGTTCCGGGGGCTGGCTACACCTTC. Its protein product is CASSVPGAGYTF.

V and J are TRBV5-8 and TRBJ2-5, with TRBD1 matching 7 bases. The CDR3 has 15 amino acids. V was clipped by 1 base and J by 5 bases; unmatched bases: 8. Germline loops: CDR1 SGHTS, CDR2 YDEGEE. The CDR3 nucleotides read TGTGCCAGCAGCTTGTACGTGACAGGGTTTGAGACCCAGTACTTC. Translated, it gives CASSLYVTGFETQYF.

V gene TRBV5-1 combines with J gene TRBJ1-1; no definite D call. Trimming stripped 1 base from V and 4 bases from J, with 5 bases between. Germline V gene sequence: CDR1 SGHRS, CDR2 YFSETQ. The CDR3 runs 12 residues. CDR3 nucleotides: TGCGCCAGCAGCTTGATCGGCACTGAAGCTTTCTTT. The encoded protein is CASSLIGTEAFF.

The chain is built from TRBV19 and TRBJ2-5; 9 nucleotides match TRBD1. Germline trimming cut 5 bases from V and 1 base from J; bases unmatched to any gene: 5. CDR3 size: 15 residues. CDR1 is LNHDA, CDR2 SQIVND, per germline (reference sequence). Here the CDR3 reads CASSVGTGIQETQYF. CDR3 DNA: TGTGCCAGTAGTGTCGGGACAGGGATCCAAGAGACCCAGTACTTC.

V and J are TRBV2 and TRBJ2-4; 7 bases are a match to TRBD1. The CDR3 length is 14 residues. With 7 bases clipped from V and 4 bases from J, the junction kept 7 bases outside the gene matches. Germline-derived CDR1 and CDR2 are SNHLY and FYNNEI. The CDR3 loop is CASNWDRTKNIQYF. The CDR3 DNA reads TGTGCCAGCAACTGGGACAGAACAAAAAACATTCAGTACTTC.

The chain uses TRBV18 and TRBJ1-6; perhaps TRBD1 as D (5 bases). Trimming shortened V by 2 bases and J by 9 bases, and 8 bases separated the two germline ends. The CDR3 length is 13 residues. Germline V lookup: CDR1 KGHSH, CDR2 LQKENI. The chain's CDR3 is CASSPGTGSPLHF. The CDR3 coding sequence is TGTGCCAGCTCACCAGGGACTGGTTCACCCCTCCACTTT.

V gene TRBV18 combines with J gene TRBJ1-2; a weak D match, TRBD1 (6 bases). The CDR3 contains 14 residues. Germline-derived CDR1 and CDR2 are KGHSH and LQKENI. Trimming removed 2 bases at V and 3 bases at J, with 10 bases between. CDR3 sequence reads: CASSPRTGYYGYTF. The CDR3, as DNA: TGTGCCAGCTCACCAAGAACAGGGTACTATGGCTACACCTTC.

This clone was detected a few times. J is TRBJ1-6 and V is TRBV30, with a weak D call TRBD1 (5 bases). Germline V lookup: CDR1 GTSNPN, CDR2 SVGIG (reference sequence). This CDR3 is 13 amino acids long. Deletions cut 3 bases from V and 7 bases from J, with 10 bases between. The CDR3 region is CAWRGQINSPLHF. In DNA, the CDR3 is TGTGCCTGGAGGGGGCAGATCAATTCACCCCTCCACTTT.

The chain combines TRBV7-9 with TRBJ2-3; TRBD2 matches 7 bases. The germline CDR1 and CDR2 sequences are SEHNR and FQNEAQ (reference sequence). After removal of 3 bases from V and 0 bases from J, the junction contained 9 bases not matched to a gene. The CDR3 sequence is 17 residues long. CDR3 amino acids: CASSFLVGGGSTDTQYF. In DNA form, the CDR3 reads TGTGCCAGCAGCTTTCTCGTAGGCGGGGGTAGCACAGATACGCAGTATTTT.

This sequence joins TRBV30 and TRBJ2-2; unclear D gene. Deletions cut 3 bases from V and 9 bases from J, with 11 bases between. Germline-derived CDR1 and CDR2 are GTSNPN and SVGIG (reference sequence). The CDR3 loop spans 12 amino acids. CDR3: CAWSQTARELFF. Written as DNA, the CDR3 is TGTGCCTGGAGCCAGACGGCGCGGGAGCTGTTTTTT.

This clone showed up just a few times. The genes are TRBV5-1 and TRBJ2-4, with TRBD2 matching 10 bases. The CDR3 is made up of 15 amino acids. The trim removed 2 bases at V and 6 bases at J, leaving 5 bases unmatched. Germline CDR1 and CDR2: SGHRS and YFSETQ. CDR3 in amino acids: CASSLRLAGTNIQYF. The CDR3, as DNA: TGCGCCAGCAGCTTAAGACTAGCGGGTACAAACATTCAGTACTTC.

The chain is built from TRBV30 and TRBJ2-1; D possibly corresponds to TRBD2 (5 bases). Germline CDR1 and CDR2: GTSNPN and SVGIG (reference sequence). There are 19 residues in the CDR3. V was clipped by 5 bases and J by 0 bases, with 26 bases between them. Here the CDR3 DNA reads TGTGCCTGGCAACCCCCGACCGGCTATTGGGAGAGCTCCTACAATGAGCAGTTCTTC. Translation: CAWQPPTGYWESSYNEQFF. The full variable domain, its missing parts supplied by reference TRBV30 and TRBJ2-1, is SQTIHQWPATLVQPVGSPLSLECTVEGTSNPNLYWYRQAAGRGLQLLFYSVGIGQISSEVPQNLSASRPQDRQFILSSKKLLLSDSGFYLCAWQPPTGYWESSYNEQFFGPGTRLTVL.

This clone was counted a single time. V and J are TRBV7-2 and TRBJ2-5; 11 bases map to TRBD2. This CDR3 region has 16 residues. Germline V CDR1 and CDR2: SGHTA, FQGNSA. Trimming took 5 bases from V and 2 from J; bases not matched to a gene: 7. CDR3 DNA: TGTGCCAGCAGCGCCTTACTAGCGGGAGCACAAGAGACCCAGTACTTC. This sequence encodes CASSALLAGAQETQYF. Full variable domain (remainder filled in from reference TRBV7-2 and TRBJ2-5): GAGVSQSPSNKVTEKGKDVELRCDPISGHTALYWYRQSLGQGLEFLIYFQGNSAPDKSGLPSDRFSAERTGGSVSTLTIQRTQQEDSAVYLCASSALLAGAQETQYFGPGTRLLVL.

V usage is TRBV28 and J usage is TRBJ2-4, with D possibly matching TRBD1 (5 bases). V gave up 2 bases and J gave up 8 bases, with 16 bases separating them. Germline CDR1 and CDR2: MDHEN and SYDVKM. This CDR3 spans 15 amino acids. CDR3 protein: CASSLESFGRDIQYF. In nucleotides, the CDR3 is TGTGCCAGCAGTTTAGAATCGTTCGGCAGGGACATTCAGTACTTC.

The chain employs TRBV5-1 and TRBJ2-2, with D possibly matching TRBD2 (6 bases). Germline CDR1 SGHRS, CDR2 YFSETQ. V was shortened by 4 bases and J by 4 bases, with 14 bases between the two germline ends. The CDR3 covers 15 residues. CDR3 bases: TGCGCCAGCAGCCTGGAGGGCACGGCCACCGGGGAGCTGTTTTTT. It translates to CASSLEGTATGELFF.

The V gene is TRBV4-3, the J gene TRBJ2-5, with D perhaps TRBD2 (6 bases). The CDR3 contains 15 residues. Trimming pared 1 base from V and 5 bases from J, leaving 14 bases between. The germline CDR1 and CDR2 sequences are LGHNA and YSLEER. The chain's CDR3 is CASSQGIVGGETQYF. CDR3 in DNA: TGCGCCAGCAGCCAAGGGATAGTCGGGGGTGAGACCCAGTACTTC.

The chain combines TRBV6-5 with TRBJ1-5; unclear D gene. The V and J ends lost 6 bases and 4 bases respectively, with 10 bases between them. The CDR3 is made up of 13 amino acids. CDR1 is MNHEY, CDR2 SVGAGI, per germline. The CDR3 sequence: CASSPRENQPQHF. CDR3 nucleotides: TGTGCCAGCAGCCCCCGGGAAAATCAGCCCCAGCATTTT.

This clone showed up just a few times. This sample also contains other DNA sequences that code for the same CDR3. The CDR3 protein is CAWSGTSGYNEQFF. The CDR3 DNA follows: TGTGCCTGGAGTGGGACTAGCGGCTACAATGAGCAGTTCTTC. The rearrangement uses TRBV30 and TRBJ2-1, with 10 bases fitting TRBD2. The V gene's germline CDR1 is GTSNPN and CDR2 SVGIG (reference sequence). The CDR3 spans 14 residues. V dropped 1 base and J dropped 3; count of bases not matched to a gene: 0.

This sequence joins TRBV6-6 and TRBJ1-6; D is unclear. V was pared by 3 bases and J by 11 bases, with 14 bases between. The CDR3 is made up of 14 amino acids. Germline lookup yields CDR1 MNHNY and CDR2 SVGAGI (reference sequence). CDR3 nucleotides: TGTGCCAGCAGTTATCCGGGGTCTCAAGCACCCCTCCACTTT. This encodes CASSYPGSQAPLHF.

This chain joins TRBV9 and TRBJ2-7; D is possibly TRBD2 (6 bases). Germline V CDR1 and CDR2: SGDLS, YYNGEE. V was trimmed by 0 bases and J by 7 bases, leaving 14 bases between them. CDR3 length: 14 amino acids. CDR3 protein: CASSVDALGGEQYF. The CDR3 DNA follows: TGTGCCAGCAGCGTAGATGCCCTCGGGGGTGAGCAGTACTTC.

This clone was picked up a small number of times. The V call is TRBV29-1, the J call TRBJ1-4; no firm D call. CDR3 length: 16 residues. V was cut by 2 bases and J by 6 bases, with 19 bases left in between. Germline CDR1 reads SQVTM; CDR2 reads ANQGSEA. Written as DNA, the CDR3 is TGCAGCGTTGAAATGCAGGCTTGGGGATACGATGAAAAACTGTTTTTT. Its translation is CSVEMQAWGYDEKLFF.

CDR3 sequence reads: CASSSTSNEQFF. The CDR3 DNA sequence: TGTGCCAGCTCATCCACGTCCAATGAGCAGTTCTTC. The chain is built from TRBV18 and TRBJ2-1; D ambiguous. The V and J ends lost 5 bases and 6 bases respectively, with 8 bases between them. CDR1 is KGHSH and CDR2 is LQKENI in the germline V gene. The CDR3 runs to 12 residues.

The count of this clone is one. This chain links TRBV15 with TRBJ2-2; 7 bases align to TRBD2. The CDR3 totals 16 residues. The germline CDR1 and CDR2 sequences are LNHNV and YYDKDF (reference sequence). Trimming cost V 3 bases and J 0 bases; bases outside gene matches: 4. CDR3 protein: CATSRSLAANTGELFF. CDR3 sequence (DNA): TGTGCCACCAGCAGGAGTCTAGCGGCGAACACCGGGGAGCTGTTTTTT.